The present entry profiles one T cell receptor beta chain with its context. Primers for the PCR totalled 60 Vbeta and 13 Jbeta. Some clones are missing from TCRdb's copy, which holds only in-frame ones; the method was immunoSEQ multiplex PCR. The profile shows roughly 150,000 clones, roughly 72% of them singletons. This specimen comes from a study of cytomegalovirus exposure and HLA in healthy donors. The overall study: Early released data comprised 80 million or so unique TCRs from HLA-typed donors.

The V gene end was trimmed by 4 bases and the J gene end by 7 bases; junction bases not matched to a gene: 6. The germline gives CDR1 MNHNS, CDR2 SASEGT. The CDR3 runs to 13 residues. The receptor comes from a man aged 35-49 years in good health and CMV-seronegative. The chain combines TRBV6-1 with TRBJ1-2; 7 bases line up with TRBD1. The sequencing sample was made of PBMCs. The CDR3 nucleotides are TGTGCCAGCAGTGCGGGACAGTACTGTGGCTACACCTTC. Amino acids: CASSAGQYCGYTF.